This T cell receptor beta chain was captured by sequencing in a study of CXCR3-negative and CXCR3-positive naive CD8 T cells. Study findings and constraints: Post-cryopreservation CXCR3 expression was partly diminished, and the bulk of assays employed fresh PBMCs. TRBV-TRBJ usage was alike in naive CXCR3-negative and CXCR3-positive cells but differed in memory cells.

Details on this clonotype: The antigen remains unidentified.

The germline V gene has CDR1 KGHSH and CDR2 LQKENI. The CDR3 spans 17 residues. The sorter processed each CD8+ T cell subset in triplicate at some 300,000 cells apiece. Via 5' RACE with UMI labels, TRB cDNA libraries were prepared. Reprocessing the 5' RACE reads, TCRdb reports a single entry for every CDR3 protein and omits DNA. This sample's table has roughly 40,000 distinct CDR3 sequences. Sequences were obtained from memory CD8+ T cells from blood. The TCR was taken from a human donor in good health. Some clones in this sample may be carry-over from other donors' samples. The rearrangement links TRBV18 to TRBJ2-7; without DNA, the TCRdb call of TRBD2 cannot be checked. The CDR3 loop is CASSPTRAGTLGDEQYF.